The present TCR beta chain was sequenced within a study of CXCR3-negative and CXCR3-positive naive CD8 T cells. Whole-study results and caveats: The naive subsets expressed comparable surface CD5, and the authors inferred TCR strength from TRB CDR3 properties.

The libraries of TRB cDNA were constructed through 5' RACE using UMI labels. TCRdb re-called the 5' RACE reads and shows each CDR3 protein once, DNA omitted. The sample data list tens of thousands of distinct CDR3 sequences. Concerning this clonotype itself: Its specificity is not known.

Germline CDR1 and CDR2: SGHTA and FQGNSA. CDR3 length equals 16 residues. The clonotype was recovered from a human donor in good health. Some clones in this sample may be carry-over from other donors' samples. Sequenced: naive CXCR3- CD8+ T cells from blood. Regarding subset: CD45RO-CCR7+CD27+CD95- naive CD8+ T cells lacking CXCR3 (TNR3-). J is TRBJ1-4 and V is TRBV7-2; the D call of TRBD1 rests on TCRdb alone, since no DNA is present to check it. The CDR3 reads CASSPRGNGGSEKLFF.